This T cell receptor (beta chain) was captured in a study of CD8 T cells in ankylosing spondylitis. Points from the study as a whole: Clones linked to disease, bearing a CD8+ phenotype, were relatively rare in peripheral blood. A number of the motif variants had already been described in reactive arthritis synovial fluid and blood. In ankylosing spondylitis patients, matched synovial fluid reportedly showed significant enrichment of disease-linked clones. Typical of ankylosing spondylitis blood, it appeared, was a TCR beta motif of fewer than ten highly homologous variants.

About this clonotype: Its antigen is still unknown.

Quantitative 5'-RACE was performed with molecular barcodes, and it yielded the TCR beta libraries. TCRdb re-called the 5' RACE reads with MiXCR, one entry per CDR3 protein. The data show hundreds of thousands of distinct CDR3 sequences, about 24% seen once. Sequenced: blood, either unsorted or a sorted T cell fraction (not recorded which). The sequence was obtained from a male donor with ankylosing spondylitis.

The CDR3 DNA follows: TGTGCCAGCAGCCATAGCGGGAGGGCCTCTCAAGAGACCCAGTACTTC. It specifies CASSHSGRASQETQYF. The chain joins TRBV12-3 or TRBV12-4 to TRBJ2-5; 11 bases line up with TRBD2. The CDR3 is 16 amino acids. J lost 2 bases, V lost 6 bases, and 8 bases had no gene match.